One sample yielded the 8 T cell receptor beta chains listed below, sequenced in a study of CD8+ T cells in alopecia areata. cDNA prepared by RNA extraction and subsequent reverse transcription served as the template for sequencing. Generated by immunoSEQ multiplex PCR, the TCRdb table keeps only in-frame clones and is missing some. The sample has over 95,000 clones, approximately 66% seen once. Specified treatment: oral pan-JAK inhibitor, 5-10 mg twice daily. This specimen consisted of CD8+ T cells sorted from blood, obtained at week 4, from a patient treated with tofacitinib. These receptors all stem from a human donor with alopecia areata.

The rearrangement links TRBV30 to TRBJ2-7; TRBD1 agrees at 9 bases. This CDR3 is built from 13 residues. V gave up 7 bases and J gave up 1 base; unmatched junction bases: 5. Germline CDR1 GTSNPN, CDR2 SVGIG (reference sequence). CDR3 region: CASDRGLSYEQYF. The DNA for the CDR3 is TGTGCCTCTGACAGGGGGTTGTCCTACGAGCAGTACTTC.

The V call is TRBV7-6, the J call TRBJ2-7, with 9 bases matching TRBD1. The CDR3 contains 14 residues. Looked up from germline, CDR1 is SGHVS and CDR2 is FNYEAQ. The V segment lost 5 bases and the J segment 4 bases; nucleotides outside the gene matches: 6. The CDR3 loop reads CASSTDRGPYEQYF. The CDR3 DNA follows: TGTGCCAGCAGCACGGACAGGGGCCCTTACGAGCAGTACTTC.

This clone occurred a few times. Other DNA sequences from this sample encode an identical CDR3 as well. V usage is TRBV13 and J usage is TRBJ2-7; D remains ambiguous. The CDR3 has 11 residues. Germline assignment: CDR1 PRHDT and CDR2 FYEKMQ (reference sequence). V was cut by 0 bases and J by 4 bases, with 1 base left in between. The CDR3 bases are TGTGCCAGCAGCTTAGGGTACGAGCAGTACTTC. Translation gives CASSLGYEQYF.

The chain uses TRBV7-9 and TRBJ2-1, with TRBD2 matching over 9 bases. Unmatched junction bases numbered 6, after V lost 5 bases and J lost 4 bases. Germline-derived CDR1 and CDR2 are SEHNR and FQNEAQ (reference sequence). The CDR3 sequence is 15 residues long. The CDR3 sequence: CASSALAGPYNEQFF. The CDR3 DNA reads as TGTGCCAGCAGCGCGCTAGCGGGGCCTTACAATGAGCAGTTCTTC.

The table lists this clone with a few counts. The chain recombines TRBV29-1 with TRBJ1-2; TRBD1 is a possible D gene (6 bases). V was clipped by 7 bases and J by 8 bases, with 20 bases between them. Germline V CDR1 and CDR2: SQVTM, ANQGSEA. This CDR3 is 13 amino acids long. As DNA, the CDR3 is TGCAGCGGGGACGGAGGGGGGGGGCCGGGCTACACCTTC. It is translated as CSGDGGGGPGYTF.

V is TRBV4-1 and J is TRBJ2-3, with 7 nucleotides matching TRBD2. CDR3 size: 15 residues. Germline V CDR1 and CDR2: MGHRA, YSYEKL. Trimming took 0 bases from V and 2 from J; bases not matched to a gene: 2. CDR3 amino acids: CASSQEAGATDTQYF. The CDR3 DNA is TGCGCCAGCAGCCAAGAGGCGGGAGCCACAGATACGCAGTATTTT.

V gene TRBV7-9 combines with J gene TRBJ1-1; D is ambiguous. V was clipped by 2 bases and J by 1 base, with 11 bases between them. This CDR3 is 15 amino acids long. Germline CDR1 SEHNR, CDR2 FQNEAQ (reference sequence). The CDR3 spells CASSLSYGENTEAFF. The DNA of the CDR3 is TGTGCCAGCAGCTTAAGTTATGGGGAGAACACTGAAGCTTTCTTT.

V usage is TRBV27 and J usage is TRBJ1-2; 9 bases match TRBD1. Per germline, CDR1 MNHEY and CDR2 SMNVEV (reference sequence). V lost 5 bases and J lost 4; bases outside the gene matches: 8. CDR3 length: 15 amino acids. As DNA, the CDR3 is TGTGCCAGCAGTGGAGGGACAGGGCCAGTCTATGGCTACACCTTC. Its translation is CASSGGTGPVYGYTF.